One and the same sample provided the 24 T cell receptor beta chains below, sequenced in a study of T cells expressing NK-cell markers. Reprocessing the 5' RACE reads, TCRdb reports a single entry for every CDR3 protein and omits DNA. Recorded for this sample: a few hundred thousand distinct CDR3 sequences. The sequenced material came from blood T cells: a sorted CD56 or NKG2C T cell subset, CD4+ or CD8+ T cells, or bulk PBMC T cells (not recorded which). The source of these receptors is a young man in good health.

The J gene is TRBJ2-3, the V gene TRBV18; the D gene TCRdb calls, TRBD1, cannot be checked with no DNA. The CDR3 covers 15 residues. Germline V CDR1 and CDR2: KGHSH, LQKENI. CDR3 sequence reads: CASSPRQGSTDTQYF.

This sequence joins TRBV5-1 and TRBJ2-2; the TCRdb call, TRBD2, lacks DNA for checking. Germline V gene lookup returns CDR1 SGHRS and CDR2 YFSETQ. The CDR3 loop spans 16 amino acids. CDR3 residues: CASSTGLAVNTGELFF.

The chain uses TRBV6-1 and TRBJ2-2. Germline CDR1 and CDR2: MNHNS and SASEGT. The CDR3 runs 13 residues. The CDR3 sequence is CASSEALAGELFF.

The gene calls are TRBV3-1 and TRBJ2-1; the D gene TCRdb calls, TRBD1, cannot be checked with no DNA. Germline assignment: CDR1 LGHDT and CDR2 YNNKEL (reference sequence). The CDR3 contains 17 residues. The CDR3 sequence is CASSLPTGSSSYNEQFF.

The chain links TRBV6-2 or TRBV6-3 to TRBJ2-3. Germline lookup yields CDR1 MNHEY and CDR2 SVGEGT. CDR3 length: 14 amino acids. CDR3 loop: CASSYPRSTDTQYF.

The CDR3 spells CASSYSAGRPYGYTF. This chain uses TRBV6-5 with TRBJ1-2. The CDR3 length is 15 residues. CDR1 and CDR2 from the germline V gene are MNHEY and SVGAGI.

The rearrangement joins TRBV12-3 or TRBV12-4 to TRBJ1-4; absent DNA, TCRdb's TRBD1 call cannot be checked. CDR3 length: 16 amino acids. The chain's CDR3 is CASRRDRGLRNEKLFF.

The chain has TRBV3-1 and TRBJ2-5. CDR1 and CDR2 from the germline V gene are LGHDT and YNNKEL (reference sequence). This CDR3 region has 12 residues. This chain's CDR3 is CASSSDTETQYF.

The chain combines TRBV24-1 with TRBJ2-1; TCRdb returns TRBD2, unconfirmable since there is no DNA. There are 14 residues in the CDR3. The germline V gene has CDR1 KGHDR and CDR2 SFDVKD. CDR3 amino acids: CATSASGRTYEQFF.

The chain uses TRBV6-1 and TRBJ2-2; the TRBD1 assignment by TCRdb is unverifiable without DNA. This CDR3 has 18 amino acids. The V gene's germline CDR1 is MNHNS and CDR2 SASEGT. The CDR3 protein is CASSQRDRGPLNTGELFF.

The chain employs TRBV29-1 and TRBJ1-1. The CDR3 loop spans 12 amino acids. Germline CDR1 SQVTM, CDR2 ANQGSEA. The CDR3 is CSVDVLGHEAFF.

The chain joins TRBV9 to TRBJ2-3; the TCRdb D gene call, TRBD2, has no DNA to confirm it. The CDR3 is made up of 17 amino acids. Germline assignment: CDR1 SGDLS and CDR2 YYNGEE. CDR3 loop: CASSVRLAGGPGDTQYF. Together with reference TRBV9 and TRBJ2-3, the CDR3 gives the full variable domain: DSGVTQTPKHLITATGQRVTLRCSPRSGDLSVYWYQQSLDQGLQFLIQYYNGEERAKGNILERFSAQQFPDLHSELNLSSLELGDSALYFCASSVRLAGGPGDTQYFGPGTRLTVL.

This chain connects TRBV12-3 or TRBV12-4 to TRBJ1-1; the D gene TCRdb calls, TRBD1, cannot be checked with no DNA. This CDR3 is built from 13 residues. The CDR3: CASSWSQGVEAFF.

The chain uses TRBV29-1 and TRBJ2-3; TCRdb picks TRBD1, but there is no DNA to check that call. Germline V CDR1 and CDR2: SQVTM, ANQGSEA. The CDR3 consists of 13 residues. The CDR3 loop reads CSVESVGADTQYF.

The rearrangement uses TRBV29-1 and TRBJ1-1. Germline V gives CDR1 SQVTM, CDR2 ANQGSEA. The CDR3 spans 14 residues. The CDR3 region is CSVEGRFMNTEAFF. The full variable domain, with the rest looked up from reference TRBV29-1 and TRBJ1-1, is SAVISQKPSRDICQRGTSLTIQCQVDSQVTMMFWYRQQPGQSLTLIATANQGSEATYESGFVIDKFPISRPNLTFSTLTVSNMSPEDSSIYLCSVEGRFMNTEAFFGQGTRLTVV.

The chain carries TRBV11-2 and TRBJ2-1; absent DNA, TCRdb's TRBD2 call cannot be checked. Germline V gene lookup returns CDR1 SGHAT and CDR2 FQNNGV. This CDR3 is built from 16 residues. The CDR3 loop is CASSLRASGPYNEQFF. Full variable domain (outside the CDR3, taken from reference TRBV11-2 and TRBJ2-1): EAGVAQSPRYKIIEKRQSVAFWCNPISGHATLYWYQQILGQGPKLLIQFQNNGVVDDSQLPKDRFSAERLKGVDSTLKIQPAKLEDSAVYLCASSLRASGPYNEQFFGPGTRLTVL.

The chain links TRBV20-1 to TRBJ2-1. Germline V gene lookup returns CDR1 DFQATT and CDR2 SNEGSKA (reference sequence). The CDR3 has 13 amino acids. The CDR3 reads CSARGHEYNEQFF.

J is TRBJ2-1 and V is TRBV29-1. Germline CDR1 and CDR2: SQVTM and ANQGSEA. The CDR3 contains 12 residues. The CDR3 here is CSVDGQYNEQFF.

The chain couples TRBV7-8 to TRBJ2-7. The length of the CDR3 is 14 residues. Per the germline V gene, CDR1 is SGHVS and CDR2 is FQNEAQ. The CDR3 sequence: CASSLAEGAYEQYF.

The chain is built from TRBV5-6 and TRBJ2-4. The CDR3 is 13 amino acids. Germline V gives CDR1 SGHDT, CDR2 YYEEEE. CDR3 in amino acids: CASSSRTAAFQYF.

This chain's CDR3 is CASSPNRARNTGELFF. This chain connects TRBV12-3 or TRBV12-4 to TRBJ2-2; TCRdb designates TRBD1, a call that cannot be tested without DNA. CDR3 size: 16 residues.

The rearrangement links TRBV5-1 to TRBJ2-1; the TRBD1 assignment by TCRdb is unverifiable without DNA. In germline, CDR1 is SGHRS, CDR2 YFSETQ. CDR3 length: 15 amino acids. The CDR3 protein is CASSAGTGGWSEQFF. Complete variable domain (other parts from reference TRBV5-1 and TRBJ2-1): KAGVTQTPRYLIKTRGQQVTLSCSPISGHRSVSWYQQTPGQGLQFLFEYFSETQRNKGNFPGRFSGRQFSNSRSEMNVSTLELGDSALYLCASSAGTGGWSEQFFGPGTRLTVL.

The chain carries TRBV5-6 and TRBJ1-5; TCRdb calls TRBD1, which cannot be checked without DNA. There are 15 residues in the CDR3. The germline CDR1 and CDR2 sequences are SGHDT and YYEEEE. This CDR3 reads CASSARWGGNQPQHF. The variable domain in full, completed from reference TRBV5-6 and TRBJ1-5, reads DAGVTQSPTHLIKTRGQQVTLRCSPKSGHDTVSWYQQALGQGPQFIFQYYEEEERQRGNFPDRFSGHQFPNYSSELNVNALLLGDSALYLCASSARWGGNQPQHFGDGTRLSIL.

The rearrangement joins TRBV28 to TRBJ2-2; TCRdb picks TRBD2, but there is no DNA to check that call. The CDR3 spans 13 residues. From germline, CDR1 is MDHEN and CDR2 SYDVKM. CDR3 sequence: CASEAGTTGELFF.